These T cell receptor beta chains were read from a single sample in a study of blood T cells in healthy people across ages. TCRdb called the 5' RACE reads again in MiXCR, with one record for every CDR3 protein. The table lists about 640,000 distinct CDR3 sequences, about 53% of them singletons. The sample taken for sequencing was blood. The receptors come from a man in his fifties or sixties in good health. CDR3s include the opening cysteine and the closing phenylalanine or tryptophan. The D gene is left open where the match is weak. Where a row states a size, it is once, few, many or the class of an expanded clone; other rows omit it.

TRBJ2-5 | TRBV29-1 | NA | once | TGCAGCGTTACCCCACTAGCCCGGGAGACCCAGTACTTC | CSVTPLARETQYF
TRBJ2-7 | TRBV20-1 | NA | NA | TGCAGTGCTTTGGACAGTCCTTACGAGCAGTACTTC | CSALDSPYEQYF
TRBJ2-7 | TRBV5-1 | NA | few | TGCGCCAGCAGCTTGGAAACAGGGCTAGTTCGTGGCGAGCAGTACTTC | CASSLETGLVRGEQYF
TRBJ2-5 | TRBV5-1 | TRBD2 | NA | TGCGCCAGCAGCGGACTAGCGACCCAAGAGACCCAGTACTTC | CASSGLATQETQYF
TRBJ2-5 | TRBV9 | TRBD2 | NA | TGTGCCAGCAGCGTAGGTGGGGGAGGGGAGACCCAGTACTTC | CASSVGGGGETQYF
TRBJ1-2 | TRBV5-1 | NA | few | TGCGCCAGCAGCTTGCATGAGGAATTCTCCTATGGCTACACCTTC | CASSLHEEFSYGYTF
TRBJ1-2 | TRBV20-1 | TRBD1 | NA | TGCAGTGCCCCAAAATTCGACAGGGCTTCTCCCTCCTACTATGGCTACACCTTC | CSAPKFDRASPSYYGYTF
TRBJ2-1 | TRBV6-5 | NA | NA | TGTGCCAGCAGTAGAGGGACGTTTTACTACGAGCAGTTCTTC | CASSRGTFYYEQFF
TRBJ2-1 | TRBV25-1 | NA | NA | TGTGCCAGCAGTGAACCCTACAATGAGCAGTTCTTC | CASSEPYNEQFF
TRBJ2-1 | TRBV20-1 | NA | NA | TGCAGTGCTAGAGACCACCGGGTCCCCTCTTTCTCCTACAATGAGCAGTTCTTC | CSARDHRVPSFSYNEQFF
TRBJ2-4 | TRBV6-5 | NA | few | TGTGCCAGCAGCTCCTACAGCCTAGCCAAAAACATTCAGTACTTC | CASSSYSLAKNIQYF
TRBJ2-3 | TRBV12-3/TRBV12-4 | NA | many | TGTGCCAGCAGTTTTAGGGGGAGCGCAGATGCGCAGTATTTT | CASSFRGSADAQYF
TRBJ2-7 | TRBV6-5 | NA | NA | TGTGCCAGCAGTTCCGAGACATCAGGGTTGGGCTACGAGCAGTACTTC | CASSSETSGLGYEQYF
TRBJ1-2 | TRBV7-9 | TRBD1 | few | TGTGCCAGCAGCGCCCGGGACAGAAGTCGGTATGGCTACACCTTC | CASSARDRSRYGYTF
TRBJ1-1 | TRBV20-1 | NA | NA | TGCAGTGCTTCTCCGACAGGCGTGAACACTGAAGCTTTCTTT | CSASPTGVNTEAFF
TRBJ2-4 | TRBV5-5 | NA | NA | TGTGCCAGCAGCTTGGGGCCTGGGGACTTGGTCGCCAAAAACATTCAGTACTTC | CASSLGPGDLVAKNIQYF
TRBJ2-1 | TRBV6-6 | NA | NA | TGTGCCAGCAGTTCCGCCACACAGGGGAGGTTTTTCAATGAGCAGTTCTTC | CASSSATQGRFFNEQFF
TRBJ1-2 | TRBV10-3 | NA | few | TGTGCCATCAGTGAGTCTGCGGTCCCGGGTGGCTACACCTTC | CAISESAVPGGYTF
TRBJ1-2 | TRBV10-3 | NA | NA | TGTGCCACTGCAACGGTCGTAGGGTATGGCTACACCTTC | CATATVVGYGYTF
TRBJ2-5 | TRBV6-5 | NA | NA | TGTGCCAGCAGTTACATCGAGCCAGGGGCCCAAGAGACCCAGTACTTC | CASSYIEPGAQETQYF
TRBJ2-7 | TRBV6-5 | NA | few | TGTGCCAGCAGTCCTCGTCCGGGGCTATACGAGCAGTACTTC | CASSPRPGLYEQYF
TRBJ1-2 | TRBV7-9 | NA | NA | TGTGCCAGCAGCCCCCAGGGCCCTCGAGGGGGCTACACCTTC | CASSPQGPRGGYTF
TRBJ2-5 | TRBV4-1 | NA | many | TGCGCCAGCAGCCAAACCCCCCAGTACCAAGAGACCCAGTACTTC | CASSQTPQYQETQYF
TRBJ2-3 | TRBV20-1 | NA | few | TGCAGTGCTGAGGGACCGCAGAACCCCGATACGCAGTATTTT | CSAEGPQNPDTQYF
TRBJ2-7 | TRBV7-8 | TRBD2 | NA | TGTGCCAGCAGCCTGAGTGGGAGGGGTAAGCAGTACTTC | CASSLSGRGKQYF
TRBJ1-2 | TRBV4-1 | NA | few | TGCGCCAGCAGCCAAGATAGGGGGGTAGGCTATGGCTACACCTTC | CASSQDRGVGYGYTF
TRBJ1-2 | TRBV6-6 | NA | NA | TGTGCCAGCAGTTACGGGGGGGGCTCGGCTCAGCTTTATGGCTACACCTTC | CASSYGGGSAQLYGYTF
TRBJ1-6 | TRBV27 | NA | NA | TGTGCCAGCAGTCTGGACTCGAGTTCACCCCTCCACTTT | CASSLDSSSPLHF
TRBJ2-7 | TRBV21-1 | NA | NA | TGTGCCACCAGTACAGTATCCGGGACAATCTCCTACGAGCAGTACTTC | CATSTVSGTISYEQYF
TRBJ2-3 | TRBV29-1 | NA | once | TGCAGCGCTGTCCGGGCGCGGTTCACAGATACGCAGTATTTT | CSAVRARFTDTQYF
TRBJ2-4 | TRBV7-8 | TRBD2 | NA | TGTGCCAGCAGCCCTTCCGCGGGGAGGGGTATGGCAAACATTCAGTACTTC | CASSPSAGRGMANIQYF
TRBJ2-3 | TRBV3-1 | TRBD2 | NA | TGTGCCAGCAGCCAAGGGCCAGCGGGGGAGTATTTT | CASSQGPAGEYF
TRBJ1-2 | TRBV27 | TRBD1 | NA | TGTGCCAGCAGTTTATCGTTCTGGACAGGGGGTGGCATAAACTATGGCTACACCTTC | CASSLSFWTGGGINYGYTF
TRBJ1-2 | TRBV5-1 | NA | NA | TGCGCCAGCAGCCCGGATGTCTATGGCTACACCTTC | CASSPDVYGYTF
TRBJ2-6 | TRBV25-1 | NA | few | TGTGCCAGCAGCAACAGGGTCTCTGGGGCCAACGTCCTGACTTTC | CASSNRVSGANVLTF
TRBJ2-6 | TRBV5-1 | TRBD1 | NA | TGCGCCAGCAGCTTCGCTTACAGGGGACCTGGGGCCAACGTCCTGACTTTC | CASSFAYRGPGANVLTF
TRBJ2-7 | TRBV5-1 | TRBD1 | few | TGCGCCAGCAGCAAACCGACAGGGAACTACGAGCAGTACTTC | CASSKPTGNYEQYF
TRBJ2-1 | TRBV13 | NA | few | TGTGCCAGCAGCTTAGGGGGGGACCCCGCCTACAATGAGCAGTTCTTC | CASSLGGDPAYNEQFF
TRBJ2-5 | TRBV4-1 | TRBD1 | few | TGCGCCAGCAGCCAAACGGGACAGGGGAAAGAGACCCAGTACTTC | CASSQTGQGKETQYF
TRBJ1-1 | TRBV10-3 | NA | NA | TGTGCCATCAGTGGGACAAGGAACACTGAAGCTTTCTTT | CAISGTRNTEAFF
TRBJ2-1 | TRBV20-1 | TRBD1 | NA | TGCAGTGTCGAGGGACAGGGCCAAGAGACCCAGTTCTTC | CSVEGQGQETQFF
TRBJ2-5 | TRBV20-1 | NA | few | TGCAGTGCCAAAGATTATCGCTGGCAAGAGACCCAGTACTTC | CSAKDYRWQETQYF
TRBJ2-5 | TRBV7-8 | NA | many | TGTGCCAGCAGCCCTCGCGAGGGCGAAGAGACCCAGTACTTC | CASSPREGEETQYF
TRBJ2-1 | TRBV4-1 | NA | once | TGCGCCAGCGGCCAAGAATCGAGGCGCCGCTCCTACAATGAGCAGTTCTTC | CASGQESRRRSYNEQFF